The 27 T cell receptor beta chains listed next were all sequenced from one sample in a study of blood T cell repertoires in COVID-19. Using immunoSEQ multiplex PCR, the repertoire was profiled, and TCRdb retains in-frame clones only, with some absent. This sample has 250,000 to 300,000 clones, with 80% to 95% found just once. The sequenced sample was PBMCs or T cells enriched from blood (not recorded which). The receptor source for this set is a woman between 25 and 40 years old who had recovered from COVID-19.

Worth noting for this clone: The junction differs from germline at one of its ends, possibly a read error. The chain employs TRBV7-7 and TRBJ2-3, with 11 bases that match TRBD2. Germline V gene data show CDR1 as SSHAT and CDR2 as FNYEAQ (reference sequence). The CDR3 totals 15 residues. CDR3 in amino acids: CASSTLAGGLDTQYF. CDR3 nucleotide sequence: TGTGCTAGCAGTACCCTAGCGGGAGGTTTAGATACGCAGTATTTT.

The chain has TRBV2 and TRBJ2-5, with 12 bases identical to TRBD2. The V and J ends lost 6 bases and 2 bases, in that order; junction bases with no gene match: 10. This CDR3 spans 17 amino acids. Germline lookup yields CDR1 SNHLY and CDR2 FYNNEI. The CDR3 reads CASRSLAGGLSQETQYF. In DNA form, the CDR3 reads TGTGCCAGCAGGTCTCTAGCGGGAGGGCTTTCGCAAGAGACCCAGTACTTC. Full variable domain (rest looked up from reference TRBV2 and TRBJ2-5): EPEVTQTPSHQVTQMGQEVILRCVPISNHLYFYWYRQILGQKVEFLVSFYNNEISEKSEIFDDQFSVERPDGSNFTLKIRSTKLEDSAMYFCASRSLAGGLSQETQYFGPGTRLLVL.

The gene calls are TRBV13 and TRBJ1-2; the D is unclear. The CDR3 totals 14 residues. Germline V gene data show CDR1 as PRHDT and CDR2 as FYEKMQ (reference sequence). Trimming cost V 0 bases and J 8 bases, with 13 bases left between them. The CDR3 nucleotides read TGTGCCAGCAGCTTAGGACTGCCCCTCGAGGGCTACACCTTC. It codes for CASSLGLPLEGYTF.

The chain is built from TRBV21-1 and TRBJ1-2; the table names TRBD1, a call not compared with the DNA. TRBV21-1 is a recognized pseudogene. This CDR3 region has 14 residues. The CDR3 nucleotides read TGTGCCAGCACCACATGGGGCATCCACTATGGCTACACCTTC. Translating it yields CASTTWGIHYGYTF.

The V and J genes are TRBV27 and TRBJ2-7; a weak D match, TRBD2 (5 bases). Trimming stripped 2 bases from V and 4 bases from J, with 15 bases between. This CDR3 has 15 residues. Germline assignment: CDR1 MNHEY and CDR2 SMNVEV (reference sequence). Here the CDR3 reads CASSLAGRETYEQYF. The CDR3 region has the DNA TGTGCCAGCAGTTTAGCCGGACGGGAAACTTACGAGCAGTACTTC.

The chain carries TRBV4-1 and TRBJ1-5; no firm D call. The germline V and J ends were trimmed by 4 bases and 0 bases, with 19 bases remaining between them. Germline V gene sequence: CDR1 MGHRA, CDR2 YSYEKL. CDR3 length: 18 residues. CDR3 region: CASSPGIQYLLSNQPQHF. CDR3 nucleotide sequence: TGCGCCAGCAGCCCCGGGATACAGTACCTCCTTAGCAATCAGCCCCAGCATTTT.

The chain is built from TRBV6-4 and TRBJ2-2, with TRBD1 matching 7 bases. Germline loops: CDR1 MRHNA, CDR2 SNTAGT. After removal of 3 bases from V and 7 bases from J, the junction contained 2 bases not matched to a gene. CDR3 length: 13 amino acids. The CDR3 nucleotides are TGTGCCAGCAGTGAGAGGGGGCACGGGGAGCTGTTTTTT. Residues: CASSERGHGELFF.

This clone showed up just a few times. The genes are TRBV18 and TRBJ1-3; a possible D gene is TRBD1 (5 bases). Germline V lookup: CDR1 KGHSH, CDR2 LQKENI. V was clipped by 6 bases and J by 0 bases, with 15 bases between them. The CDR3 contains 16 residues. For the CDR3, the DNA is TGTGCCAGCTCCCTGAGCCCAGGGTCCTCTGGAAACACCATATATTTT. It is translated as CASSLSPGSSGNTIYF.

V is TRBV5-1 and J is TRBJ2-3; 9 bases match TRBD2. The germline gives CDR1 SGHRS, CDR2 YFSETQ. Unmatched junction bases numbered 10, after V lost 1 base and J lost 4 bases. The CDR3 runs 17 residues. The CDR3 loop is CASSLSASGTSADTQYF. The CDR3, as DNA: TGCGCCAGCAGCTTGTCGGCTAGCGGGACTTCAGCAGATACGCAGTATTTT.

The CDR3 spells CASSIDGQVIGEQYF. In DNA, the CDR3 is TGTGCCAGTAGTATAGATGGACAGGTAATCGGCGAGCAGTACTTC. The chain joins TRBV19 to TRBJ2-7; 7 bases line up with TRBD1. The junction had 8 bases not matched to a gene; V was cut back by 0 bases and J by 6 bases. Germline CDR1 reads LNHDA; CDR2 reads SQIVND (reference sequence). The CDR3 extends over 15 amino acids.

The count of this clone is one. CDR3 bases: TGTGCCAGCAGTGAAGAAATGGGACAAGGAGAGACCCAGTACTTC. Protein product: CASSEEMGQGETQYF. V and J are TRBV2 and TRBJ2-5; TRBD1 might be the D (6 bases). CDR1 SNHLY and CDR2 FYNNEI come from the germline V gene. V shed 1 base and J shed 4 bases, with 13 bases lying between them. The CDR3 totals 15 residues.

The rearrangement links TRBV2 to TRBJ1-5, with 8 bases that match TRBD1. V was pared by 9 bases and J by 4 bases, with 5 bases of the junction left unmatched. The CDR3 is made up of 13 amino acids. Germline lookup yields CDR1 SNHLY and CDR2 FYNNEI. This CDR3 is CASSTGGNQPQHF. The CDR3 DNA follows: TGTGCCAGTTCCACAGGGGGTAATCAGCCCCAGCATTTT. Full variable domain (outside the CDR3, taken from reference TRBV2 and TRBJ1-5): EPEVTQTPSHQVTQMGQEVILRCVPISNHLYFYWYRQILGQKVEFLVSFYNNEISEKSEIFDDQFSVERPDGSNFTLKIRSTKLEDSAMYFCASSTGGNQPQHFGDGTRLSIL.

The chain carries TRBV28 and TRBJ2-5; 7 bases map to TRBD2. This CDR3 is 17 amino acids long. The germline V gene encodes CDR1 MDHEN and CDR2 SYDVKM. V gave up 5 bases and J gave up 1 base; unmatched junction bases: 13. The CDR3 is CASSPGLTHPLQETQYF. As DNA, the CDR3 is TGTGCCAGCAGTCCGGGACTAACGCACCCGCTCCAAGAGACCCAGTACTTC.

The V gene is TRBV7-2, the J gene TRBJ1-1; TRBD1 matches 7 bases. The V segment lost 5 bases and the J segment 4 bases; nucleotides outside the gene matches: 16. Per germline, CDR1 SGHTA and CDR2 FQGNSA. The length of the CDR3 is 17 residues. CDR3 loop: CASSPFMAGGWSTEAFF. The CDR3 DNA follows: TGTGCCAGCAGCCCCTTTATGGCAGGGGGGTGGAGCACTGAAGCTTTCTTT.

V usage is TRBV2 and J usage is TRBJ2-1; D remains unclear. V was shortened by 6 bases and J by 2 bases, with 14 bases between the two germline ends. This CDR3 region has 15 residues. Germline V gene data show CDR1 as SNHLY and CDR2 as FYNNEI. The DNA of the CDR3 is TGTGCCAGCAGACCAATAGCCCCGACCTACAATGAGCAGTTCTTC. Protein sequence: CASRPIAPTYNEQFF.

The rearrangement uses TRBV2 and TRBJ2-1; 8 bases are a match to TRBD2. With V trimmed by 0 bases and J by 4 bases, 8 bases remained unmatched. Germline lookup yields CDR1 SNHLY and CDR2 FYNNEI. This CDR3 has 17 residues. The CDR3 nucleotides read TGTGCCAGCAGTGAAGCGCTTTCTAGCGGGCTTTACAATGAGCAGTTCTTC. Its translation: CASSEALSSGLYNEQFF.

V and J are TRBV5-5 and TRBJ1-1, with 7 bases fitting TRBD1. The germline gives CDR1 SGHKS, CDR2 YYEKEE (reference sequence). With 0 bases clipped from V and 4 bases from J, the junction kept 9 bases outside the gene matches. The CDR3 is 16 amino acids. DNA for the CDR3: TGTGCCAGCAGCTTGGCCCGACAGGGAAGGGGCACTGAAGCTTTCTTT. This gives the protein CASSLARQGRGTEAFF.

This clone was counted a single time. This chain links TRBV23-1 with TRBJ1-5; possible D gene TRBD1, 6 bases. TRBV23-1 is recorded as an ORF, its role being uncertain. CDR3 length equals 15 residues. The ends were cut back, 3 bases at V and 6 bases at J, with 15 bases in the middle. The CDR3 DNA sequence: TGCGCCAGCAGTCATGCGGGGGGCGCGGGTCAGCCCCAGCATTTT. Translating gives CASSHAGGAGQPQHF.

The chain uses TRBV6-6 and TRBJ1-5; the D gene is possibly TRBD1 (6 bases). The germline V gene has CDR1 MNHNY and CDR2 SVGAGI (reference sequence). V shed 6 bases and J shed 3 bases, with 18 bases lying between them. CDR3 length: 16 residues. The CDR3 loop reads CASSTTQGRDNQPQHF. The CDR3, as DNA: TGTGCCAGCAGCACCACACAGGGTCGGGACAATCAGCCCCAGCATTTT.

This clone was recorded once. The J gene is TRBJ1-1, the V gene TRBV27; tentative D call: TRBD1 (5 bases). The CDR3 contains 15 residues. Trimming cost V 4 bases and J 3 bases, with 15 bases left between them. Germline V gene sequence: CDR1 MNHEY, CDR2 SMNVEV (reference sequence). CDR3 DNA: TGTGCCAGCAGTTCCCCAGGGCAGAGGTACACTGAAGCTTTCTTT. Its protein product is CASSSPGQRYTEAFF.

The CDR3 bases are TGTGCCAGCAGTTTAGGGGGCGGGGGGCTTAATTCACCCCTCCACTTT. As protein: CASSLGGGGLNSPLHF. The rearrangement joins TRBV28 to TRBJ1-6; possible D gene TRBD1, 6 bases. This CDR3 comprises 16 residues. V shed 2 bases and J shed 6 bases, with 14 bases lying between them. Germline V lookup: CDR1 MDHEN, CDR2 SYDVKM.

V usage is TRBV28 and J usage is TRBJ2-5, with 11 bases fitting TRBD2. The V gene end was trimmed by 5 bases and the J gene end by 1 base; junction bases not matched to a gene: 3. Looked up from germline, CDR1 is MDHEN and CDR2 is SYDVKM. The CDR3 has 15 residues. The DNA for the CDR3 is TGTGCCAGCAGTGGACTAGCGGGTGGCCAAGAGACCCAGTACTTC. As protein: CASSGLAGGQETQYF.

This clone is a singleton in its sample. The chain uses TRBV7-2 and TRBJ1-3; 8 bases are shared with TRBD1. The CDR3 covers 17 residues. Trimming cost V 2 bases and J 9 bases; bases outside gene matches: 15. The germline V gene encodes CDR1 SGHTA and CDR2 FQGNSA. CDR3 bases: TGTGCCAGCAGCTTACCCCGGGTGACAGGGGAAGGGAGCACCATATATTTT. Protein: CASSLPRVTGEGSTIYF. The full variable domain, rest sourced from reference TRBV7-2 and TRBJ1-3, is GAGVSQSPSNKVTEKGKDVELRCDPISGHTALYWYRQSLGQGLEFLIYFQGNSAPDKSGLPSDRFSAERTGGSVSTLTIQRTQQEDSAVYLCASSLPRVTGEGSTIYFGEGSWLTVV.

This chain links TRBV12-3 or TRBV12-4 with TRBJ1-2, with a tentative D call TRBD1 (6 bases). V gave up 6 bases and J gave up 2 bases, with 10 bases separating them. CDR3 length: 13 amino acids. CDR3 region: CASSRGWNYGYTF. CDR3 coding DNA: TGTGCCAGCAGCAGGGGTTGGAACTATGGCTACACCTTC.

The chain is built from TRBV25-1 and TRBJ2-7; D is possibly TRBD1 (6 bases). CDR3 length: 15 amino acids. Germline V gene lookup returns CDR1 MGHDK and CDR2 SYGVNS. Trimming removed 4 bases at V and 3 bases at J, with 16 bases between. The chain's CDR3 is CASSAPRKGVYEQYF. DNA of the CDR3: TGTGCCAGCAGTGCCCCCAGGAAGGGGGTCTACGAGCAGTACTTC.

The V gene is TRBV27, the J gene TRBJ2-7; 12 nucleotides align to TRBD2. Trimming removed 6 bases from V and 3 bases from J; junction bases left unmatched: 6. CDR3 length: 15 amino acids. Germline lookup yields CDR1 MNHEY and CDR2 SMNVEV (reference sequence). CDR3 bases: TGTGCCAGCAGGCTAGCGGGAGGGCCTTTCTACGAGCAGTACTTC. Translated, it gives CASRLAGGPFYEQYF.

This rearrangement joins TRBV4-2 to TRBJ2-2; 8 bases map to TRBD2. V was pared by 6 bases and J by 4 bases, with 7 bases of the junction left unmatched. Germline V gene sequence: CDR1 LGHNA, CDR2 YNFKEQ. CDR3 size: 15 residues. The CDR3: CASRTGGLTTGELFF. CDR3 DNA sequence: TGTGCCAGCAGAACGGGAGGGCTCACCACCGGGGAGCTGTTTTTT.